Listed here are 26 T cell receptor beta chains from one sample, sequenced in a study of monozygotic twins with inflammatory bowel disease. TCRdb reprocessed the 5' RACE reads, keeping one entry per CDR3 protein, no DNA. The sample totals around 190,000 distinct CDR3 sequences. Sequencing used blood. Receptor source: a human donor with ulcerative colitis or Crohn's disease, or a healthy co-twin of an affected twin (not recorded which).

The chain carries TRBV5-1 and TRBJ2-7; TCRdb indicates TRBD2, and absent DNA this call remains unverified. This CDR3 spans 14 amino acids. Germline CDR1 and CDR2: SGHRS and YFSETQ. This CDR3 is CASRIRATDGEQYF.

The gene calls are TRBV4-1 and TRBJ1-2; TCRdb names TRBD1, which stays unverified in the absence of DNA. CDR3 length: 16 residues. Germline V gives CDR1 MGHRA, CDR2 YSYEKL. CDR3 loop: CASSHPRTGGESGYTF.

The chain carries TRBV9 and TRBJ2-5; TCRdb proposes TRBD1, but this gene call is untestable without DNA. This CDR3 is built from 15 residues. CDR1 and CDR2 from the germline V gene are SGDLS and YYNGEE. The CDR3 loop reads CASSEGQVVKETQYF.

The V and J genes are TRBV20-1 and TRBJ2-3; TCRdb's D call, TRBD1, is unchecked because there is no DNA. Germline loops: CDR1 DFQATT, CDR2 SNEGSKA (reference sequence). The length of the CDR3 is 14 residues. CDR3 region: CSARVGARADTQYF.

The chain combines TRBV3-1 with TRBJ1-5. Per germline, CDR1 LGHDT and CDR2 YNNKEL (reference sequence). The CDR3 is 13 amino acids. The CDR3 region is CASSQSSNQPQHF. Complete variable domain (other parts from reference TRBV3-1 and TRBJ1-5): DTAVSQTPKYLVTQMGNDKSIKCEQNLGHDTMYWYKQDSKKFLKIMFSYNNKELIINETVPNRFSPKSPDKAHLNLHINSLELGDSAVYFCASSQSSNQPQHFGDGTRLSIL.

This chain connects TRBV7-8 to TRBJ1-2; TCRdb selects TRBD1, and the lack of DNA leaves this call unchecked. CDR1 SGHVS and CDR2 FQNEAQ come from the germline V gene. This CDR3 is 16 amino acids long. CDR3 sequence: CASSLARQGADYGYTF.

The chain's CDR3 is CASSIARQGSEKLFF. V is TRBV19 and J is TRBJ1-4; the D call of TRBD1 rests on TCRdb alone, since no DNA is present to check it. CDR1 is LNHDA, CDR2 SQIVND, per germline (reference sequence). This CDR3 has 15 amino acids.

V gene TRBV24-1 combines with J gene TRBJ2-1; TCRdb's D call, TRBD1, is unchecked because there is no DNA. Germline V lookup: CDR1 KGHDR, CDR2 SFDVKD. The CDR3 has 15 residues. This CDR3 is CATSDTGKDNNEQFF.

The gene calls are TRBV10-2 and TRBJ1-6. The CDR3 is 14 amino acids. Germline V gene lookup returns CDR1 WSHSY and CDR2 SAAADI. The CDR3 sequence is CASRSSSYNSPLHF.

This chain links TRBV27 with TRBJ2-5. CDR1 and CDR2 from the germline V gene are MNHEY and SMNVEV (reference sequence). The CDR3 totals 15 residues. The chain's CDR3 is CASSPTAFFRETQYF.

The gene calls are TRBV5-1 and TRBJ2-1; as DNA is missing, the TRBD2 call by TCRdb cannot be tested. CDR1 is SGHRS, CDR2 YFSETQ, per germline. The CDR3 loop spans 11 amino acids. Here the CDR3 reads CSCNRGNEQFF.

The rearrangement joins TRBV3-1 to TRBJ1-4; TCRdb's D gene call, TRBD1, goes unchecked for lack of DNA. CDR1 is LGHDT, CDR2 YNNKEL, per germline (reference sequence). The CDR3 is 15 amino acids. CDR3 amino acids: CASSQGGKTNEKLFF. The whole variable domain, remainder taken from reference TRBV3-1 and TRBJ1-4, is DTAVSQTPKYLVTQMGNDKSIKCEQNLGHDTMYWYKQDSKKFLKIMFSYNNKELIINETVPNRFSPKSPDKAHLNLHINSLELGDSAVYFCASSQGGKTNEKLFFGSGTQLSVL.

The chain carries TRBV5-1 and TRBJ2-5; the D call from TCRdb, TRBD2, cannot be confirmed without DNA. There are 16 residues in the CDR3. Germline V gene lookup returns CDR1 SGHRS and CDR2 YFSETQ. The CDR3 spells CASSRTSGGLQETQYF.

The rearrangement uses TRBV7-6 and TRBJ2-1; the TCRdb D gene call, TRBD1, has no DNA to confirm it. The CDR3 runs to 15 residues. Germline V gives CDR1 SGHVS, CDR2 FNYEAQ. CDR3: CASSSGQGGYNEQFF.

The chain employs TRBV4-2 and TRBJ2-1; TCRdb's D call of TRBD1 is untestable without DNA. The CDR3 length is 15 residues. CDR1 and CDR2 from the germline V gene are LGHNA and YNFKEQ. The CDR3 region is CASSQRDSSYNEQFF.

The chain carries TRBV7-8 and TRBJ2-5; lacking DNA, the TRBD2 call made by TCRdb goes unchecked. The germline gives CDR1 SGHVS, CDR2 FQNEAQ. The CDR3 totals 16 residues. CDR3 sequence: CASSFTSAGGIETQYF.

The V gene is TRBV5-1, the J gene TRBJ2-5. Germline V CDR1 and CDR2: SGHRS, YFSETQ. The CDR3 extends over 11 amino acids. The CDR3 sequence is CASRSQETQYF.

The chain uses TRBV20-1 and TRBJ2-4; no DNA is available, so the TRBD1 call from TCRdb remains unchecked. CDR1 and CDR2 (germline): DFQATT, SNEGSKA (reference sequence). The CDR3 is made up of 20 amino acids. CDR3 protein: CSARDNKGGQGMRAKNIQYF.

The genes are TRBV20-1 and TRBJ2-1. Germline lookup yields CDR1 DFQATT and CDR2 SNEGSKA (reference sequence). The CDR3 extends over 15 amino acids. The CDR3 loop reads CSARVRDSSYNEQFF.

This sequence joins TRBV5-1 and TRBJ2-1; there is no DNA to check the TCRdb D call of TRBD1. Germline loops: CDR1 SGHRS, CDR2 YFSETQ. The CDR3 runs 17 residues. The CDR3 loop is CASSPGVNRGPNNEQFF.

The chain couples TRBV7-9 to TRBJ1-2. Per the germline V gene, CDR1 is SEHNR and CDR2 is FQNEAQ (reference sequence). The CDR3 extends over 15 amino acids. CDR3 sequence: CASSLVESSNYGYTF.

This CDR3 is CASTPSVGLGRYTF. This chain joins TRBV6-1 and TRBJ1-2. This CDR3 is built from 14 residues. Germline V CDR1 and CDR2: MNHNS, SASEGT.

CDR3 amino acids: CASSPRLLRTANYGYTF. This rearrangement joins TRBV7-8 to TRBJ1-2. The CDR3 extends over 17 amino acids. Germline CDR1 is SGHVS and CDR2 is FQNEAQ.

The chain employs TRBV11-2 and TRBJ1-2; the TCRdb call, TRBD1, lacks DNA for checking. The CDR3 is 14 residues long. Looked up from germline, CDR1 is SGHAT and CDR2 is FQNNGV. The CDR3: CASSLDSPSYGYTF.

The CDR3 is CASSYSIQGGQPQHF. The chain has TRBV6-5 and TRBJ1-5; TCRdb selects TRBD1, and the lack of DNA leaves this call unchecked. Germline V lookup: CDR1 MNHEY, CDR2 SVGAGI. The CDR3 contains 15 residues.

This chain connects TRBV5-6 to TRBJ1-1; as DNA is missing, the TRBD1 call by TCRdb cannot be tested. This CDR3 comprises 16 residues. Germline V gene sequence: CDR1 SGHDT, CDR2 YYEEEE. CDR3 residues: CASSRPSGTGVSTAFF.